The sequence of this T cell receptor (beta chain) was determined in a study of pediatric ulcerative colitis. Looking at the study overall: Most patients had pancolitis, and two had left-sided colitis. Whole-study results and caveats: In rectum, acute severe colitis had expanded clones and less diversity.

Each sample received Survey-level depth of up to 500,000 reads. Clones were read by immunoSEQ multiplex PCR, and TCRdb kept only the in-frame ones, dropping some. Here the sample spans roughly 64,000 clones, roughly nine tenths being singletons. Trimming stripped 5 bases from V and 0 bases from J, with 10 bases between. This CDR3 is built from 13 residues. Per germline, CDR1 SQVTM and CDR2 ANQGSEA. The blood sample was taken during the colonoscopy visit. A note on this clone: Its target is unknown.

This sequence originates from a boy aged 5 to 17 with severe ulcerative colitis. The rearrangement links TRBV29-1 to TRBJ1-1; D not resolved. Sequenced sample: blood. The CDR3 protein is CSVWEELNTEAFF. CDR3 in DNA: TGCAGCGTTTGGGAGGAGCTGAACACTGAAGCTTTCTTT.